One sample yielded the 15 T cell receptor beta chains listed below, sequenced in a study of blood T cell repertoires in COVID-19. TCRdb's table, derived via immunoSEQ multiplex PCR, lists solely in-frame clones and lacks some. The table lists roughly 110,000 clones, approximately 90% of them singletons. The sample taken for sequencing was peripheral blood. These TCRs come from a woman aged 50 to 60 with acute or convalescent COVID-19.

This clone has a single count. The chain combines TRBV2 with TRBJ1-5; unclear D gene. The CDR3 consists of 15 residues. Trimming pared 6 bases from V and 4 bases from J, leaving 16 bases between. CDR1 and CDR2 (germline): SNHLY, FYNNEI. The CDR3 nucleotides are TGTGCCAGCAGGAGGGTCGAGGGCGGGAATCAGCCCCAGCATTTT. It codes for CASRRVEGGNQPQHF.

CDR3 coding DNA: TGTGCCAGCAGCCAAGCCCTGGCTAGCGAGGAGACCCAGTACTTC. The encoded protein is CASSQALASEETQYF. The chain combines TRBV3-1 (or the pseudogene TRBV3-2) with TRBJ2-5; D is possibly TRBD2 (6 bases). Trimming left V 1 base short and J 5 bases short, with 14 bases between. Germline values: CDR1 LGHDT, CDR2 YNNKEL (reference sequence). The CDR3 covers 15 residues.

The V gene is TRBV25-1, the J gene TRBJ2-1; 11 bases map to TRBD1. The CDR3 consists of 17 residues. The junction had 6 bases not matched to a gene; V was cut back by 2 bases and J by 3 bases. Germline-derived CDR1 and CDR2 are MGHDK and SYGVNS. The CDR3 protein is CASSEASGTGGYNEQFF. The CDR3, as DNA: TGTGCCAGCAGTGAAGCCTCCGGGACAGGGGGCTACAATGAGCAGTTCTTC.

The chain employs TRBV7-7 and TRBJ1-3, with a possible D match to TRBD1 (5 bases). Germline CDR1 reads SSHAT; CDR2 reads FNYEAQ (reference sequence). With 6 bases removed from V and 0 bases from J, the gap between germline ends came to 15 bases. The CDR3 is 16 residues long. DNA of the CDR3: TGTGCCAGCAGTCTCGGGACTCCCGGCTCTGGAAACACCATATATTTT. Translation gives CASSLGTPGSGNTIYF.

The gene calls are TRBV28 and TRBJ1-6, with 9 bases matching TRBD1. Germline assignment: CDR1 MDHEN and CDR2 SYDVKM. Trimming cost V 4 bases and J 10 bases; bases outside gene matches: 8. This CDR3 spans 15 amino acids. CDR3 sequence (DNA): TGTGCCAGCAGTTACGTCACTACAGGGGGCTCACCCCTCCACTTT. As protein: CASSYVTTGGSPLHF.

V gene TRBV5-1 combines with J gene TRBJ2-5, with TRBD2 matching 12 bases. V lost 4 bases to trimming and J lost 5 bases; unmatched junction nucleotides: 9. The germline gives CDR1 SGHRS, CDR2 YFSETQ. There are 16 residues in the CDR3. The CDR3 reads CASSLRTSGTGETQYF. The CDR3 coding sequence is TGCGCCAGCAGCCTGAGGACTAGCGGGACGGGGGAGACCCAGTACTTC.

This chain links TRBV25-1 with TRBJ2-5; 7 bases line up with TRBD2. The CDR3 has 14 amino acids. Germline values: CDR1 MGHDK, CDR2 SYGVNS. V lost 8 bases to trimming and J lost 2 bases; unmatched junction nucleotides: 8. The CDR3 loop reads CASGVKRDQETQYF. DNA of the CDR3: TGTGCCAGCGGGGTTAAGCGGGATCAAGAGACCCAGTACTTC.

This clone has a single count. This chain joins TRBV6-6 and TRBJ1-5, with TRBD1 matching 9 bases. CDR1 is MNHNY, CDR2 SVGAGI, per germline (reference sequence). This CDR3 comprises 15 residues. The V and J ends lost 5 bases and 6 bases, in that order; junction bases with no gene match: 8. The CDR3 coding sequence is TGTGCCAGCAGTATGGGACAGGGTTTGAGTCAGCCCCAGCATTTT. Translated: CASSMGQGLSQPQHF.

The gene calls are TRBV10-1 and TRBJ2-3, with D perhaps TRBD1 (5 bases). Trimming stripped 9 bases from V and 2 bases from J, with 12 bases between. CDR1 WNHNN and CDR2 SYGVQD come from the germline V gene (reference sequence). The CDR3 loop spans 13 amino acids. CDR3: CARLRQFTDTQYF. Written as DNA, the CDR3 is TGCGCCAGACTTAGACAGTTCACAGATACGCAGTATTTT.

V is TRBV5-6 and J is TRBJ1-1; a possible D gene is TRBD1 (6 bases). The V end lost 1 base, the J end lost 1 base, and 8 bases lay between the germline ends. This CDR3 is 14 amino acids long. CDR1 is SGHDT, CDR2 YYEEEE, per germline. Here the CDR3 reads CASSLTGKNTEAFF. CDR3 in DNA: TGTGCCAGCAGCTTGACAGGGAAGAACACTGAAGCTTTCTTT.

The J gene is TRBJ1-2, the V gene TRBV7-9; the D is unclear. The germline gives CDR1 SEHNR, CDR2 FQNEAQ (reference sequence). Trimming pared 5 bases from V and 8 bases from J, leaving 15 bases between. The CDR3 runs to 13 residues. For the CDR3, the DNA is TGTGCCAGCAGCGCAACCTCGGCCGGGGGCTACACCTTC. Protein: CASSATSAGGYTF.

Here the CDR3 reads CASSAGRGWNTGELFF. CDR3 coding DNA: TGCGCCAGCAGTGCAGGCCGGGGGTGGAACACCGGGGAGCTGTTTTTT. The rearrangement links TRBV10-1 to TRBJ2-2, with D perhaps matching TRBD2 (6 bases). Deletions cut 4 bases from V and 1 base from J, with 13 bases between. This CDR3 region has 16 residues. Germline V gives CDR1 WNHNN, CDR2 SYGVQD (reference sequence).

This clone was seen only once. This sequence joins TRBV18 and TRBJ1-2; D possibly corresponds to TRBD1 (5 bases). The CDR3 loop spans 14 amino acids. Germline values: CDR1 KGHSH, CDR2 LQKENI. Trimming removed 3 bases at V and 6 bases at J, with 14 bases between. The CDR3 DNA reads as TGTGCCAGCTCACCCACACAGGATTCGCATGGCTACACCTTC. Translated, it gives CASSPTQDSHGYTF.

The rearrangement joins TRBV18 to TRBJ1-2; D gene ambiguous. Trimming removed 2 bases from V and 1 base from J, with 8 bases in between. Germline values: CDR1 KGHSH, CDR2 LQKENI. The CDR3 is 14 amino acids. The CDR3 region is CASSPVRGNYGYTF. Here the CDR3 DNA reads TGTGCCAGCTCACCAGTCCGGGGTAACTATGGCTACACCTTC.

The chain couples TRBV19 to TRBJ1-5; 10 nucleotides match TRBD1. Per the germline V gene, CDR1 is LNHDA and CDR2 is SQIVND (reference sequence). The CDR3 consists of 16 residues. The junction had 7 bases not matched to a gene; V was cut back by 5 bases and J by 3 bases. For the CDR3, the DNA is TGTGCCAGTAGTTTCACCGGGACAGGGGTCAATCAGCCCCAGCATTTT. Translated, it gives CASSFTGTGVNQPQHF.